This TCR beta chain was sequenced during a study of T cell responses to AZD1222 COVID-19 vaccine. The data were produced by immunoSEQ multiplex PCR, yet TCRdb's version contains in-frame clones alone and is incomplete. The table records approximately 180,000 clones, 90% to 95% of them present only once. The CDR3 is 14 residues long. V lost 3 bases to trimming and J lost 1 base, with 9 bases between them. CDR1 is SNHLY and CDR2 is FYNNEI in the germline V gene. This chain joins TRBV2 and TRBJ1-1; TRBD1 might be the D (6 bases). The specimen comprised peripheral blood, sampled 28 days after the second dose of the MenACWY control vaccine. The sequence was collected from an adult who received the MenACWY meningococcal vaccine as a control. The CDR3 spells CASSEGRGNTEAFF. The CDR3 nucleotides are TGTGCCAGCAGTGAGGGCAGGGGGAACACTGAAGCTTTCTTT. Supplemented by reference TRBV2 and TRBJ1-1, the full variable domain reads EPEVTQTPSHQVTQMGQEVILRCVPISNHLYFYWYRQILGQKVEFLVSFYNNEISEKSEIFDDQFSVERPDGSNFTLKIRSTKLEDSAMYFCASSEGRGNTEAFFGQGTRLTVV.